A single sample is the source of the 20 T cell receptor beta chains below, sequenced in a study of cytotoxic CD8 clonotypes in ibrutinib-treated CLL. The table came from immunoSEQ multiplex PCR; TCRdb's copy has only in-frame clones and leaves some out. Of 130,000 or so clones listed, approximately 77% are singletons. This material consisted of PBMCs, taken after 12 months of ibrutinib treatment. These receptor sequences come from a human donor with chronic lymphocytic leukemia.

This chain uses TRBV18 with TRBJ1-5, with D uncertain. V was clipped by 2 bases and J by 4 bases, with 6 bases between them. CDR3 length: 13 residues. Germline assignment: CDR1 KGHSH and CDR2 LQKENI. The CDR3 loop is CASSPTENQPQHF. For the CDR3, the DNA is TGTGCCAGCTCACCAACTGAAAATCAGCCCCAGCATTTT.

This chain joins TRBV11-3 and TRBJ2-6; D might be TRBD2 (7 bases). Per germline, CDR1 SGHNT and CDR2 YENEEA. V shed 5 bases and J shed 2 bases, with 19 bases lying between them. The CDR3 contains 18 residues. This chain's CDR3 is CASSHSPAGAAGANVLTF. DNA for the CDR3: TGTGCCAGCAGCCACTCTCCCGCGGGGGCGGCTGGGGCCAACGTCCTGACTTTC.

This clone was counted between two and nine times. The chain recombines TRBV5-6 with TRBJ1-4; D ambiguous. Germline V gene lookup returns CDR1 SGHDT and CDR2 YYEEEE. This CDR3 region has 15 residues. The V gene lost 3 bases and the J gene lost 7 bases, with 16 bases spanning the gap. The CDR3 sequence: CASSSLSGESEKLFF. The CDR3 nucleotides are TGTGCCAGCAGCTCCCTCTCTGGGGAGAGTGAAAAACTGTTTTTT. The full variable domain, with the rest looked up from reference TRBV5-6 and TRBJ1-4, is DAGVTQSPTHLIKTRGQQVTLRCSPKSGHDTVSWYQQALGQGPQFIFQYYEEEERQRGNFPDRFSGHQFPNYSSELNVNALLLGDSALYLCASSSLSGESEKLFFGSGTQLSVL.

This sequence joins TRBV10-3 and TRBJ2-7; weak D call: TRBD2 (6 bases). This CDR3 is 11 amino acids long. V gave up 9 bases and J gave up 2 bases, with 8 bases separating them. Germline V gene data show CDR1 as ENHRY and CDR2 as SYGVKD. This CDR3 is CAMGLPYEQYF. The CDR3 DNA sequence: TGTGCCATGGGACTCCCCTACGAGCAGTACTTC.

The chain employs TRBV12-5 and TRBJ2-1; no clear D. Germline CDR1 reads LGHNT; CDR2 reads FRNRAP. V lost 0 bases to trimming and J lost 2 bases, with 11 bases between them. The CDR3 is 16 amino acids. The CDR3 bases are TGTGCTAGTGGTTTGGTCTACGGGCTAACCTACAATGAGCAGTTCTTC. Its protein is CASGLVYGLTYNEQFF.

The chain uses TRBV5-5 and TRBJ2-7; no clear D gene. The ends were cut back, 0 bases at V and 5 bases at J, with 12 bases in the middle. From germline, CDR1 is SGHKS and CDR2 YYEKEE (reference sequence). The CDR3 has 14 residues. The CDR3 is CASSLGTASHEQYF. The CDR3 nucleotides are TGTGCCAGCAGCTTGGGGACGGCGTCGCACGAGCAGTACTTC.

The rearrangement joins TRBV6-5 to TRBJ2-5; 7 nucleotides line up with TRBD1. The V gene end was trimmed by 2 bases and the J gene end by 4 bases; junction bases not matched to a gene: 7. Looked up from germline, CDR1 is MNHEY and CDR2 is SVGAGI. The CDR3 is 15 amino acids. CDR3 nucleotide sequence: TGTGCCAGCAGTTACCGACAGGGTATCCGAGAGACCCAGTACTTC. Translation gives CASSYRQGIRETQYF.

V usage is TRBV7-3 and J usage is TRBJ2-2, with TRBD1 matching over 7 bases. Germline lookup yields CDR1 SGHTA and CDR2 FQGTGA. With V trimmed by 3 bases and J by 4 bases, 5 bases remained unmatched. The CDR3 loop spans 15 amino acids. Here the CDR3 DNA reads TGTGCCAGCAGCTTGTTACAGGGGAGCACCGGGGAGCTGTTTTTT. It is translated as CASSLLQGSTGELFF.

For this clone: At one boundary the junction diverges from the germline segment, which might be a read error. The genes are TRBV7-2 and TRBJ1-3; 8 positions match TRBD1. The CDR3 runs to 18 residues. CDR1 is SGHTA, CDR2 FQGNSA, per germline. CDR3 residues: CASSLGSPGQVSGNTIYF. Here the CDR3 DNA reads TGTGCCAGCAGCTTAGGATCCCCGGGACAGGTCTCTGGGAACACCATATATTTT.

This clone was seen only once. Here the CDR3 reads CASSEQGPHTQPQHF. CDR3 bases: TGTGCCAGCAGTGAACAGGGGCCGCATACTCAGCCCCAGCATTTT. This rearrangement joins TRBV25-1 to TRBJ1-5, with D possibly being TRBD1 (6 bases). Trimming took 2 bases from V and 6 from J, leaving 14 bases between them. Germline-derived CDR1 and CDR2 are MGHDK and SYGVNS. The CDR3 has 15 residues.

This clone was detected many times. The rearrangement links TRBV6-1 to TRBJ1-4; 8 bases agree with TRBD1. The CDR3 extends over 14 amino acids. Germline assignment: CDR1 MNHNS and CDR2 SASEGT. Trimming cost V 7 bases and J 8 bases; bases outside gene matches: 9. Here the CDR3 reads CASTDRVGREKLFF. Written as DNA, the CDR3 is TGTGCCAGCACGGACAGGGTTGGAAGGGAAAAACTGTTTTTT.

The CDR3: CASSTQGAISYEQYF. The CDR3 nucleotides read TGTGCCAGTAGTACCCAGGGGGCTATCTCCTACGAGCAGTACTTC. This chain uses TRBV19 with TRBJ2-7; 8 bases align to TRBD1. V gave up 4 bases and J gave up 0 bases; unmatched junction bases: 5. Germline-derived CDR1 and CDR2 are LNHDA and SQIVND (reference sequence). This CDR3 is built from 15 residues. The entire variable domain, with the rest obtained from reference TRBV19 and TRBJ2-7, is as follows: DGGITQSPKYLFRKEGQNVTLSCEQNLNHDAMYWYRQDPGQGLRLIYYSQIVNDFQKGDIAEGYSVSREKKESFPLTVTSAQKNPTAFYLCASSTQGAISYEQYFGPGTRLTVT.

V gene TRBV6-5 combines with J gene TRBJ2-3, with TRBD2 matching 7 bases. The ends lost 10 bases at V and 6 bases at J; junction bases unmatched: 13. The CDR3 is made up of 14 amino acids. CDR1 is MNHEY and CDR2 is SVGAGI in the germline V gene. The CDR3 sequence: CANRAGRHIDTQYF. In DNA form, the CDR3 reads TGTGCCAACCGAGCGGGGAGACACATCGATACGCAGTATTTT.

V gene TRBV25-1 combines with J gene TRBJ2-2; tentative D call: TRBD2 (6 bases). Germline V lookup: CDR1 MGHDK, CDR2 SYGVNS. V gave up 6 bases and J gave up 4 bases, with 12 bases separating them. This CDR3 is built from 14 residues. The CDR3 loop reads CASRGPGGTGELFF. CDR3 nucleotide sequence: TGTGCCAGCAGAGGGCCCGGGGGCACCGGGGAGCTGTTTTTT.

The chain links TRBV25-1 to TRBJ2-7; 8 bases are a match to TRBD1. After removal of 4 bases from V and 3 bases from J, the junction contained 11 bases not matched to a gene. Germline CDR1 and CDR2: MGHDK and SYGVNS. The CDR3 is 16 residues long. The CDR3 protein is CASSVQRTGSFYEQYF. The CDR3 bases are TGTGCCAGCAGTGTTCAAAGGACAGGGTCATTCTACGAGCAGTACTTC.

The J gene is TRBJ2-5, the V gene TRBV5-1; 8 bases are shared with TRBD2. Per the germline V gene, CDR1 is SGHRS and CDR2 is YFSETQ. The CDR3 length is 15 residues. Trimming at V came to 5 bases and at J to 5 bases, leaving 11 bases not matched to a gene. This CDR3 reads CASSDGGAGFETQYF. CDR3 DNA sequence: TGCGCCAGCAGTGACGGGGGGGCCGGTTTTGAGACCCAGTACTTC.

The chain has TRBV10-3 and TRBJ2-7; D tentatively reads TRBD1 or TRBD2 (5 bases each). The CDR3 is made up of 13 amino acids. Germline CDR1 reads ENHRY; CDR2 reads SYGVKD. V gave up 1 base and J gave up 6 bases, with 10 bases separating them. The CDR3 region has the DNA TGTGCCATCAGTGAGTTAGTGGGGACCGAGCAGTACTTC. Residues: CAISELVGTEQYF.

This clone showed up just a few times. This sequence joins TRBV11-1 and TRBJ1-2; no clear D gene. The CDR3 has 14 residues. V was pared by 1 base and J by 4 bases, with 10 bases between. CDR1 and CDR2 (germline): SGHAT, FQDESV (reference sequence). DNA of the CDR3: TGTGCCAGCAGCTTAGATCCGGGGTTCTATGGCTACACCTTC. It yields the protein CASSLDPGFYGYTF. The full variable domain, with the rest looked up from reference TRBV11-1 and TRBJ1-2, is EAEVAQSPRYKITEKSQAVAFWCDPISGHATLYWYRQILGQGPELLVQFQDESVVDDSQLPKDRFSAERLKGVDSTLKIQPAELGDSAMYLCASSLDPGFYGYTFGSGTRLTVV.

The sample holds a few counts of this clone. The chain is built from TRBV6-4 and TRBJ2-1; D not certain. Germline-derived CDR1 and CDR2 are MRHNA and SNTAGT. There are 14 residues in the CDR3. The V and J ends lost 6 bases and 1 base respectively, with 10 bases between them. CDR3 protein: CASRPDWSYNEQFF. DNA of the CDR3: TGTGCCAGCAGACCTGACTGGTCCTACAATGAGCAGTTCTTC.

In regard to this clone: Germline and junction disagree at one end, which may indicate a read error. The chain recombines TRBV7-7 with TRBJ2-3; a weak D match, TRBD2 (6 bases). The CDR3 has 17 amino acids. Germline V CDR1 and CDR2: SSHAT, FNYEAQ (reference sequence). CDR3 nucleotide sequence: TGTGCTAGCAGCCTAACGCCCGGGAGCCAGCTCACAGATACGCAGTATTTT. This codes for CASSLTPGSQLTDTQYF.